This T cell receptor beta chain was found in a study of shared clonotypes between healthy human individuals. Findings and limits, study-wide: Rarefaction analysis demonstrated incomplete sorted-subset sequencing notwithstanding large depth.

As regards this clone: Antigen: not known.

With V trimmed by 5 bases and J by 3 bases, 6 bases remained unmatched. CDR3 length: 14 amino acids. The germline gives CDR1 MDHEN, CDR2 SYDVKM. Evenly divided among several immunoSEQ plates was the genomic DNA of each subset. Generated by immunoSEQ multiplex PCR, the TCRdb table keeps only in-frame clones and is missing some. The table includes 2 million to 2.5 million clones, roughly 92% detected once. Input material: naive CD4+ T cells from PBMCs. Subset: CD45RA+ positively selected. V is TRBV28 and J is TRBJ2-7, with TRBD1 identical over 8 bases. This TCR came from a man younger than 35 in good health. Some clones in this sample may be carry-over from other donors' samples. The CDR3 spells CASSRTGTLYEQYF. CDR3 bases: TGTGCCAGCAGTCGGACAGGGACCCTCTACGAGCAGTACTTC.